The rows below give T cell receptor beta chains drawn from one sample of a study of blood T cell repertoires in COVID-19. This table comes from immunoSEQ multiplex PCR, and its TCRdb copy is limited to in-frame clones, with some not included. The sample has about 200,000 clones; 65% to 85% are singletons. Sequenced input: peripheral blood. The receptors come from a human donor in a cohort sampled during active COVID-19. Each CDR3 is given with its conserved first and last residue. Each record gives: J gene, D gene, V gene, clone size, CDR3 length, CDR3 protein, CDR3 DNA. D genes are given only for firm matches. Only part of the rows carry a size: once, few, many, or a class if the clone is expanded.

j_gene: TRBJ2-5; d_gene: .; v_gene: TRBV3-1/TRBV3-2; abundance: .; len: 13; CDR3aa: CASSQGEVETQYF; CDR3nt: TGTGCCAGCAGCCAGGGTGAGGTCGAGACCCAGTACTTC
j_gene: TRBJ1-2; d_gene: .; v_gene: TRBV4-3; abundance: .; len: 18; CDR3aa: CASSQQAVGLPSNYGYTF; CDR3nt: TGCGCCAGCAGCCAACAGGCTGTGGGCCTACCATCTAACTATGGCTACACCTTC
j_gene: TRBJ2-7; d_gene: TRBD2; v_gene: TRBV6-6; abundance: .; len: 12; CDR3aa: CASSGGAHEQYF; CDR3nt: TGTGCCAGCAGCGGGGGGGCCCACGAGCAGTACTTC
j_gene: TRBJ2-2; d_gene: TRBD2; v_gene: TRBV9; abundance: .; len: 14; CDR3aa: CASTRLAGWGELFF; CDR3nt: TGTGCCAGCACCCGACTAGCGGGATGGGGGGAGCTGTTTTTT
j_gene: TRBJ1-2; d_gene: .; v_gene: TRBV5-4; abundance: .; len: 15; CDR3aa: CASSFGGAYNYGYTF; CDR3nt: TGTGCCAGCAGCTTCGGCGGAGCCTACAACTATGGCTACACCTTC
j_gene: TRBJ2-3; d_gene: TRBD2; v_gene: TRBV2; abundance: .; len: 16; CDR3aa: CASRAGTSGGTDTQYF; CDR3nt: TGTGCCAGCAGGGCCGGGACTAGCGGGGGCACAGATACGCAGTATTTT
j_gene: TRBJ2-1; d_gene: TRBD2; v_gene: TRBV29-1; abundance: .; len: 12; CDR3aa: CSVSSGGGEQFF; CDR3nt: TGCAGCGTTTCTAGCGGGGGGGGTGAGCAGTTCTTC
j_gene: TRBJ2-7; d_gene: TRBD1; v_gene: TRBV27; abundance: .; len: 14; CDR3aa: CASSLTRDRGEQYF; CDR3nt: TGTGCCAGCAGTTTAACCCGGGACAGGGGGGAGCAGTACTTC
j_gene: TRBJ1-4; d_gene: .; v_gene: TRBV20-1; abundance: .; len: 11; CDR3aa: CSASGHEKLFF; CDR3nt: TGCAGTGCTAGTGGGCACGAAAAACTGTTTTTT
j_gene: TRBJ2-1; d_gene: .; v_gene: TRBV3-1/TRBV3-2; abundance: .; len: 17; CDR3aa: CASSPQKSGPRVDEQFF; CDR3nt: TGTGCCAGCAGCCCCCAAAAGAGCGGGCCACGGGTCGATGAGCAGTTCTTC
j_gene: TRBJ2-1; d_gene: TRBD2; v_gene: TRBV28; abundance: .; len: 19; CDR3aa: CASSWGPSLAGGSYNEQFF; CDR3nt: TGTGCCAGCAGTTGGGGGCCGTCACTAGCGGGAGGCTCCTACAATGAGCAGTTCTTC
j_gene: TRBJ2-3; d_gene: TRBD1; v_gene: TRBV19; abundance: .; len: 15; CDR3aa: CASSSDRGSTDTQYF; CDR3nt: TGTGCCAGTAGTTCAGACAGGGGAAGCACAGATACGCAGTATTTT
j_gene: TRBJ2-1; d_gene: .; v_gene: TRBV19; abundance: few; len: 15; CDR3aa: CASSNGKGSYNEQFF; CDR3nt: TGTGCCAGTAGTAACGGGAAAGGGTCCTACAATGAGCAGTTCTTC
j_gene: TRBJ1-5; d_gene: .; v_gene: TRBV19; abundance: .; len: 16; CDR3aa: CASSIGGGVRNQPQHF; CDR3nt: TGTGCCAGTAGTATCGGGGGAGGGGTAAGGAATCAGCCCCAGCATTTT
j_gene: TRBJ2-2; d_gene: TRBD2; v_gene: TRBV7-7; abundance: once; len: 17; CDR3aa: CASSPTSGRAGTGELFF; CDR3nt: TGTGCTAGCAGCCCTACTAGCGGGAGGGCTGGCACCGGGGAGCTGTTTTTT
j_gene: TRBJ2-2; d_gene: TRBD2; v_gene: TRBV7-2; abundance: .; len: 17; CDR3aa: CASSLTSGGGNTGELFF; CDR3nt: TGTGCCAGCAGTTTGACTAGCGGGGGAGGGAACACCGGGGAGCTGTTTTTT
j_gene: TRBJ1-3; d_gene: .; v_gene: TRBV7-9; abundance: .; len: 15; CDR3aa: CASSPGVHSGNTIYF; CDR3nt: TGTGCCAGCAGCCCCGGGGTTCACTCTGGAAACACCATATATTTT
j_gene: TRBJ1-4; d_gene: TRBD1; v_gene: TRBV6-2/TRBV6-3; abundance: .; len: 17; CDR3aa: CASSLSPGQGGGEKLFF; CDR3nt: TGTGCCAGCAGCCTGAGCCCGGGACAGGGAGGTGGCGAAAAACTGTTTTTT
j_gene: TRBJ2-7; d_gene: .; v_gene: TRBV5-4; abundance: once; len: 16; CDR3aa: CASSLAWSGKNNEQYF; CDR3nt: TGTGCCAGCAGCTTGGCTTGGTCGGGAAAGAATAACGAGCAGTACTTC